This TCR beta chain was captured in a study of graft-versus-host responses after intestinal transplantation. General study findings and limits: Clonal ratios of graft-versus-host to host-versus-graft in allografts were high for patients exhibiting graft-donor T cell macrochimerism.

About this clone: The antigen remains undetermined.

Assay: immunoSEQ multiplex PCR; the TCRdb copy retains only in-frame clones and omits some. There are more than 90,000 clones in the sample; approximately 92% occur only once, and over 0.45% lies in the top ten. CDR3 size: 13 residues. V was cut by 5 bases and J by 4 bases, with 12 bases left in between. The germline V gene has CDR1 MNHEY and CDR2 SMNVEV (reference sequence). The chain couples TRBV27 to TRBJ2-7; tentative D call: TRBD1 (5 bases). This sequence originates from a human donor who received an intestinal transplant. Specimen: unstimulated CD8+ T cells sorted from spleen or lymph node cells, collected before intestinal transplant. The CDR3, as DNA: TGTGCCAGCAGTCTCTATAGGGGTTACGAGCAGTACTTC. Protein: CASSLYRGYEQYF.